At least ten counts were recorded for the clone carrying this T cell receptor beta chain. The data were taken from a study of T cell repertoires in cytomegalovirus infection. As for the study in general: Based on public TCR beta signatures, there were indications of CMV infection and of a matching HLA type.

The germline CDR1 and CDR2 sequences are LNHDA and SQIVND (reference sequence). V dropped 5 bases and J dropped 5 bases, with 19 bases sitting between them. This CDR3 contains 16 residues. TCRdb independently ran MiXCR on the reads; one entry per CDR3 protein. The sample has around 330,000 distinct CDR3 sequences, 17% seen once. This receptor was obtained from a human donor in good health (CMV status not recorded). Some clones in this sample may be carry-over from other donors' samples. The chain joins TRBV19 to TRBJ2-1; D might be TRBD1 or TRBD2, each matching 5 bases. The sample was PBMCs. CDR3 in amino acids: CASSATGPADNNEQFF. The CDR3 nucleotides are TGTGCCAGTAGTGCTACGGGACCCGCGGATAACAATGAGCAGTTCTTC.